The 29 T cell receptor beta chains below were found in one sample sequenced in a study of CD8 T cells in Susac syndrome. Reverse transcription used about 0.5 to 1 ug RNA and random hexamers. TCRdb re-called the immunoSEQ multiplex PCR reads through MiXCR, storing one row per CDR3 protein. The sample shows fewer than 350,000 distinct CDR3 sequences, 75% to 90% of them seen only once. The specimen sequenced was CD8+ T cells from PBMCs. The receptor source for this set is a human donor with multiple sclerosis.

This chain uses TRBV4-2 with TRBJ2-7; D might be TRBD1 or TRBD2, each matching 6 bases. Trimming removed 0 bases from V and 3 bases from J, with 21 bases in between. The CDR3 totals 18 residues. Germline CDR1 and CDR2: LGHNA and YNFKEQ. CDR3: CASSQDEGYGGGRYEQYF. The CDR3 nucleotides read TGTGCCAGCAGCCAAGATGAAGGATACGGGGGCGGACGCTACGAGCAGTACTTC.

The chain employs TRBV12-3 or TRBV12-4 and TRBJ1-5; 10 bases agree with TRBD1. There are 13 residues in the CDR3. J lost 6 bases, V lost 6 bases, and 2 bases had no gene match. For the CDR3, the DNA is TGTGCCAGCAGGACAGGGGGCAGTCAGCCCCAGCATTTT. Its translation: CASRTGGSQPQHF.

The genes are TRBV4-3 and TRBJ1-2; TRBD1 is a possible D gene (5 bases). The germline CDR1 and CDR2 sequences are LGHNA and YSLEER. The CDR3 runs to 16 residues. V was trimmed by 0 bases and J by 0 bases, leaving 11 bases between them. CDR3 residues: CASSQDTGFPNYGYTF. The CDR3 DNA sequence: TGCGCCAGCAGCCAAGATACAGGTTTTCCTAACTATGGCTACACCTTC.

V usage is TRBV28 and J usage is TRBJ2-7; 9 bases are shared with TRBD1. V shed 4 bases and J 3 bases; nucleotides not matched to a gene: 7. The CDR3 runs to 15 residues. Germline CDR1 reads MDHEN; CDR2 reads SYDVKM. The CDR3 coding sequence is TGTGCCAGCAGTTGGGACAGGGAAGAGGGCTACGAGCAGTACTTC. Translation: CASSWDREEGYEQYF.

The chain joins TRBV12-3 or TRBV12-4 to TRBJ2-3; 13 nucleotides line up with TRBD2. CDR3 length: 15 amino acids. V lost 6 bases, J lost 6 bases, and 6 bases stayed unmatched. The CDR3 DNA reads TGTGCCAGCAGACCCCCGGGACTAGCGGGGGATACGCAGTATTTT. This encodes CASRPPGLAGDTQYF.

This rearrangement joins TRBV7-2 to TRBJ2-5; TRBD1 matches 7 bases. This CDR3 region has 15 residues. V dropped 6 bases and J dropped 2; count of bases not matched to a gene: 9. CDR1 is SGHTA and CDR2 is FQGNSA in the germline V gene. In DNA form, the CDR3 reads TGTGCCAGCAGTCGTACAGGGGCCTCACAAGAGACCCAGTACTTC. The encoded protein is CASSRTGASQETQYF.

The rearrangement uses TRBV27 and TRBJ2-7; TRBD2 matches 10 bases. This CDR3 has 14 amino acids. CDR1 and CDR2 from the germline V gene are MNHEY and SMNVEV (reference sequence). The V segment lost 5 bases and the J segment 1 base; nucleotides outside the gene matches: 2. CDR3 region: CASSPGLASYEQYF. The CDR3 region has the DNA TGTGCCAGCAGTCCGGGACTAGCGTCCTACGAGCAGTACTTC.

This chain links TRBV7-9 with TRBJ1-4; weak D call: TRBD1 (5 bases). Germline V gives CDR1 SEHNR, CDR2 FQNEAQ (reference sequence). Trimming took off 1 base at V and 3 bases at J, with 9 bases between the two ends. The CDR3 has 15 residues. The CDR3 DNA reads as TGTGCCAGCAGCTTAGGGGGGTACCCTAATGAAAAACTGTTTTTT. This encodes CASSLGGYPNEKLFF.

This chain joins TRBV6-6 and TRBJ2-7, with a tentative D call TRBD1 (6 bases). Germline-derived CDR1 and CDR2 are MNHNY and SVGAGI (reference sequence). Trimming shortened V by 8 bases and J by 3 bases, and 14 bases separated the two germline ends. The CDR3 is 13 amino acids. The CDR3 sequence: CASGETGDYEQYF. For the CDR3, the DNA is TGTGCCAGCGGGGAGACAGGTGACTACGAGCAGTACTTC.

The table lists this clonotype with a count of one. This rearrangement joins TRBV4-2 to TRBJ2-7; 7 positions agree with TRBD2. CDR3 length equals 15 residues. Germline-derived CDR1 and CDR2 are LGHNA and YNFKEQ. J was trimmed by 2 bases and V by 0 bases; bases with no gene match: 4. As DNA, the CDR3 is TGTGCCAGCAGCCAAGATGAGGGGACTACCTACGAGCAGTACTTC. Translation gives CASSQDEGTTYEQYF.

V usage is TRBV4-3 and J usage is TRBJ1-1; tentative D call: TRBD1 (5 bases). The germline CDR1 and CDR2 sequences are LGHNA and YSLEER. V was cut by 1 base and J by 7 bases, with 19 bases left in between. The CDR3 has 16 amino acids. The CDR3, as DNA: TGCGCCAGCAGCCAAGTGGCCGTGGTCCCGGGGGGTGAAGCTTTCTTT. Translating it yields CASSQVAVVPGGEAFF.

The gene calls are TRBV28 and TRBJ2-2; 8 bases agree with TRBD1. V was pared by 3 bases and J by 5 bases, with 5 bases of the junction left unmatched. The CDR3 is made up of 15 amino acids. The V gene's germline CDR1 is MDHEN and CDR2 SYDVKM. CDR3: CASSFRGRRTGELFF. The CDR3 DNA follows: TGTGCCAGCAGTTTCAGGGGGCGTCGGACCGGGGAGCTGTTTTTT.

The rearrangement joins TRBV30 to TRBJ2-7; D might be TRBD2 (6 bases). The CDR3 runs to 11 residues. The V and J ends lost 7 bases and 12 bases respectively, with 19 bases between them. Germline values: CDR1 GTSNPN, CDR2 SVGIG (reference sequence). CDR3: CASLGGGMPYF. Written as DNA, the CDR3 is TGTGCCTCCCTCGGTGGGGGGATGCCGTACTTC.

The J gene is TRBJ2-3, the V gene TRBV2; tentatively, D is TRBD1 or TRBD2 (6 bases each). The CDR3 sequence is 16 residues long. CDR1 and CDR2 from the germline V gene are SNHLY and FYNNEI. Trimming left V 5 bases short and J 3 bases short, with 18 bases between. The CDR3 DNA sequence: TGTGCCAGCAGTCAAAGGGGGACTCCCAAGACAGATACGCAGTATTTT. Translating it yields CASSQRGTPKTDTQYF.

The chain carries TRBV30 and TRBJ2-5, with TRBD1 matching over 9 bases. This CDR3 contains 14 residues. The germline gives CDR1 GTSNPN, CDR2 SVGIG (reference sequence). The V and J ends lost 2 bases and 2 bases, in that order; junction bases with no gene match: 3. For the CDR3, the DNA is TGTGCCTGGAGTCCGGGACAGGGACAAGAGACCCAGTACTTC. Protein: CAWSPGQGQETQYF. Full variable domain (rest looked up from reference TRBV30 and TRBJ2-5): SQTIHQWPATLVQPVGSPLSLECTVEGTSNPNLYWYRQAAGRGLQLLFYSVGIGQISSEVPQNLSASRPQDRQFILSSKKLLLSDSGFYLCAWSPGQGQETQYFGPGTRLLVL.

In DNA, the CDR3 is TGCAGTGCCAGGGACAGGGTAAGCAATCAGCCCCAGCATTTT. Amino acids: CSARDRVSNQPQHF. This rearrangement joins TRBV20-1 to TRBJ1-5, with 9 positions matching TRBD1. The CDR3 contains 14 residues. The germline V gene has CDR1 DFQATT and CDR2 SNEGSKA (reference sequence). Trimming removed 6 bases from V and 1 base from J; junction bases left unmatched: 4.

The rearrangement uses TRBV27 and TRBJ1-5, with 9 bases aligning to TRBD1. The CDR3 length is 15 residues. Germline V gives CDR1 MNHEY, CDR2 SMNVEV (reference sequence). V shed 5 bases, J shed 2 bases, and the junction held 4 bases outside the gene matches. The CDR3 coding sequence is TGTGCCAGCAGTCTGGACAGGGGAGGCAATCAGCCCCAGCATTTT. Translating it yields CASSLDRGGNQPQHF.

This chain links TRBV7-3 with TRBJ2-3; 7 positions agree with TRBD1. The CDR3 spans 15 residues. Germline assignment: CDR1 SGHTA and CDR2 FQGTGA. Trimming at V came to 6 bases and at J to 6 bases, leaving 12 bases not matched to a gene. CDR3 residues: CASSYGQDSYDTQYF. The CDR3 nucleotides read TGTGCCAGCAGTTACGGACAGGACTCCTACGATACGCAGTATTTT.

The chain is built from TRBV5-1 and TRBJ2-7, with TRBD1 matching 10 bases. Germline values: CDR1 SGHRS, CDR2 YFSETQ. CDR3 size: 14 residues. J lost 6 bases, V lost 5 bases, and 8 bases had no gene match. The CDR3 reads CASRAPGQGFEQYF. CDR3 nucleotide sequence: TGCGCCAGCAGGGCCCCGGGACAGGGGTTCGAGCAGTACTTC. The full variable domain, with the rest looked up from reference TRBV5-1 and TRBJ2-7, is KAGVTQTPRYLIKTRGQQVTLSCSPISGHRSVSWYQQTPGQGLQFLFEYFSETQRNKGNFPGRFSGRQFSNSRSEMNVSTLELGDSALYLCASRAPGQGFEQYFGPGTRLTVT.

This chain uses TRBV5-6 with TRBJ2-2; 13 positions agree with TRBD2. V was clipped by 5 bases and J by 7 bases; unmatched bases: 5. The CDR3 totals 15 residues. Per germline, CDR1 SGHDT and CDR2 YYEEEE. The CDR3 sequence is CASRLAGGQYGELFF. The CDR3 DNA follows: TGTGCCAGCAGACTAGCGGGAGGGCAGTACGGGGAGCTGTTTTTT.

The chain recombines TRBV25-1 with TRBJ1-1, with D uncertain. V lost 2 bases to trimming and J lost 0 bases, with 13 bases between them. The CDR3 spans 16 residues. Germline assignment: CDR1 MGHDK and CDR2 SYGVNS. CDR3 nucleotide sequence: TGTGCCAGCAGTGAAGGTCCCGGGAGGTTGAACACTGAAGCTTTCTTT. Its translation: CASSEGPGRLNTEAFF.

CDR3 sequence (DNA): TGTGCCAGCAATTTAGCGGGAGGGCCCATCGGGGAGCTGTTTTTT. As protein: CASNLAGGPIGELFF. J is TRBJ2-2 and V is TRBV6-5, with 11 bases aligning to TRBD2. Trimming removed 7 bases from V and 7 bases from J; junction bases left unmatched: 8. The CDR3 has 15 residues. Per the germline V gene, CDR1 is MNHEY and CDR2 is SVGAGI.

The count of this clonotype is one. This chain uses TRBV20-1 with TRBJ2-1; a possible D gene is TRBD1 (5 bases). The CDR3 consists of 12 residues. The germline CDR1 and CDR2 sequences are DFQATT and SNEGSKA (reference sequence). Trimming removed 0 bases at V and 8 bases at J, with 8 bases between. CDR3 nucleotides: TGCAGTGCTAGAGATCTAGGGGATGAGCAGTTCTTC. Translated, it gives CSARDLGDEQFF.

J is TRBJ1-1 and V is TRBV12-3 or TRBV12-4; D ambiguous. The ends were cut back, 6 bases at V and 0 bases at J, with 11 bases in the middle. This CDR3 comprises 14 residues. CDR3 sequence: CASSPATLNTEAFF. The CDR3 nucleotides read TGTGCCAGCAGCCCCGCCACACTGAACACTGAAGCTTTCTTT.

This chain connects TRBV27 to TRBJ2-6; D not resolved. Trimming took off 6 bases at V and 1 base at J, with 19 bases between the two ends. The CDR3 contains 18 residues. Germline loops: CDR1 MNHEY, CDR2 SMNVEV (reference sequence). CDR3 in DNA: TGTGCCAGCAGGGATCTAATCGCTCTAAGGTCTGGGGCCAACGTCCTGACTTTC. Translation: CASRDLIALRSGANVLTF.

The rearrangement joins TRBV5-4 to TRBJ2-7; the match to TRBD2 covers 9 bases. Trimming removed 2 bases from V and 7 bases from J; junction bases left unmatched: 7. Germline-derived CDR1 and CDR2 are SGHNT and YYREEE (reference sequence). The CDR3 extends over 14 amino acids. This CDR3 reads CASSFAGGPSEQYF. The CDR3 nucleotides are TGTGCCAGCAGCTTTGCGGGGGGGCCATCGGAGCAGTACTTC.

The gene calls are TRBV7-9 and TRBJ2-2; 10 bases align to TRBD2. Unmatched junction bases numbered 1, after V lost 1 base and J lost 5 bases. The CDR3 runs 15 residues. Looked up from germline, CDR1 is SEHNR and CDR2 is FQNEAQ (reference sequence). The CDR3 DNA sequence: TGTGCCAGCAGCTTAGGGACTAGCGGTACCGGGGAGCTGTTTTTT. Protein sequence: CASSLGTSGTGELFF.

The CDR3 DNA reads as TGTGCCACCACCCCGGGACTAGCCGCTGTGGAGCAGTTCTTC. Its protein is CATTPGLAAVEQFF. The chain couples TRBV12-3 or TRBV12-4 to TRBJ2-1; 9 bases are a match to TRBD2. The CDR3 contains 14 residues. Trimming cost V 10 bases and J 10 bases; bases outside gene matches: 14.

This chain uses TRBV6-2 or TRBV6-3 with TRBJ2-1, with a weak D call TRBD2 (6 bases). Trimming took off 3 bases at V and 2 bases at J, with 8 bases between the two ends. Germline CDR1 MNHEY, CDR2 SVGEGT. This CDR3 is 14 amino acids long. CDR3: CASSYTSPYNEQFF. In DNA form, the CDR3 reads TGTGCCAGCAGTTATACTAGCCCCTACAATGAGCAGTTCTTC.